This TCR beta chain was captured by sequencing in a study of blood T cell repertoires in COVID-19. The germline V and J ends were trimmed by 1 base and 5 bases, with 12 bases remaining between them. The germline V gene has CDR1 MNHEY and CDR2 SMNVEV (reference sequence). The CDR3 totals 15 residues. As originally analysed: Quantification of nucleated cells was approximated via reference gene primer amplification. The table came from immunoSEQ multiplex PCR; TCRdb's copy has only in-frame clones and leaves some out. V and J calls and clone size are given by that table; D and trimming were obtained from the DNA. The table includes approximately 110,000 clones, 85% to 90% detected once.

Sample: peripheral blood. This chain joins TRBV27 and TRBJ1-5; D perhaps matches TRBD1 (5 bases). The receptor was derived from a woman older than 75 with acute or convalescent COVID-19. The chain's CDR3 is CASSLLMGEDQPQHF. CDR3 DNA: TGTGCCAGCAGTTTATTAATGGGGGAGGATCAGCCCCAGCATTTT.